This entry lists 2 T cell receptor beta chains sequenced from one sample in a study of metastatic and nonmetastatic thyroid tumors. MiXCR was used by TCRdb to re-call the PCR reads. This repertoire shows about 50,000 clones, 20% found once; its top ten account for roughly 4%. All patients reached thyroid surgery having received no treatment beforehand. The specimen sequenced was blood. These receptors originate from a female donor with papillary thyroid cancer or a benign thyroid nodule (not recorded which). Some clones in this sample may be carry-over from other donors' samples.

The table lists this clone with many counts. This sequence joins TRBV7-2 and TRBJ1-2, with D tentatively TRBD1 (6 bases). There are 14 residues in the CDR3. Trimming pared 4 bases from V and 3 bases from J, leaving 12 bases between. Germline V CDR1 and CDR2: SGHTA, FQGNSA. DNA of the CDR3: TGTGCCAGCAGCTACCGAGGGGGGGACTATGGCTACACCTTC. It codes for CASSYRGGDYGYTF. The whole variable domain, filled in from reference TRBV7-2 and TRBJ1-2, reads GAGVSQSPSNKVTEKGKDVELRCDPISGHTALYWYRQSLGQGLEFLIYFQGNSAPDKSGLPSDRFSAERTGGSVSTLTIQRTQQEDSAVYLCASSYRGGDYGYTFGSGTRLTVV.

About this clone itself: This may arise from a read error, as a much more abundant clone is one base away. The sample has other DNA sequences that encode this CDR3 too. The DNA for the CDR3 is TGTGCCAGCAGCCCTATCGCGGGTGTTGAAGCTTTCTTT. It encodes CASSPIAGVEAFF. V gene TRBV7-9 combines with J gene TRBJ1-1; D call uncertain. CDR1 is SEHNR and CDR2 is FQNEAQ in the germline V gene (reference sequence). V lost 5 bases to trimming and J lost 7 bases, with 14 bases between them. There are 13 residues in the CDR3.